This T cell receptor (beta chain) was identified in a study of beta chain features in type 1 diabetes. This clone was counted only a few times. Its antigen is currently unknown. CD45RO/CCR7/CD25/CD127/CD95/CD27 staining was used to isolate CD4+ naive, central memory, regulatory and stem cell-like memory cells by sorting. This CDR3 has 14 amino acids. The V end lost 1 base, the J end lost 2 bases, and 10 bases lay between the germline ends. The germline CDR1 and CDR2 sequences are GTSNPN and SVGIG (reference sequence). Expressed TCRB transcripts were sequenced, since all the RNA that had been isolated was reverse transcribed. Profiling relied on immunoSEQ multiplex PCR, and the TCRdb table lists in-frame clones only, not all of them. The sample records hundreds of thousands of clones, around an eighth being singletons. Findings and limits, study-wide: Over-representation of high TCR-expressing cells was a possible consequence of cDNA sequencing. Shorter TCRB CDR3s, moderately but significantly so, marked every one of the four CD4+ subsets in Type 1 diabetes patients. The VDJ junctions of type 1 diabetes patients carried fewer insertions and more deletions.

The chain combines TRBV30 with TRBJ2-3, with D perhaps TRBD1 (5 bases). The material sequenced was naive CD4+ T cells from blood. This receptor was obtained from a man aged 18 to 29 with type 1 diabetes. CDR3 sequence reads: CAWSGRQFTDTQYF. The CDR3 DNA sequence: TGTGCCTGGAGTGGCCGACAGTTCACAGATACGCAGTATTTT. Together with reference TRBV30 and TRBJ2-3, the CDR3 gives the full variable domain: SQTIHQWPATLVQPVGSPLSLECTVEGTSNPNLYWYRQAAGRGLQLLFYSVGIGQISSEVPQNLSASRPQDRQFILSSKKLLLSDSGFYLCAWSGRQFTDTQYFGPGTRLTVL.